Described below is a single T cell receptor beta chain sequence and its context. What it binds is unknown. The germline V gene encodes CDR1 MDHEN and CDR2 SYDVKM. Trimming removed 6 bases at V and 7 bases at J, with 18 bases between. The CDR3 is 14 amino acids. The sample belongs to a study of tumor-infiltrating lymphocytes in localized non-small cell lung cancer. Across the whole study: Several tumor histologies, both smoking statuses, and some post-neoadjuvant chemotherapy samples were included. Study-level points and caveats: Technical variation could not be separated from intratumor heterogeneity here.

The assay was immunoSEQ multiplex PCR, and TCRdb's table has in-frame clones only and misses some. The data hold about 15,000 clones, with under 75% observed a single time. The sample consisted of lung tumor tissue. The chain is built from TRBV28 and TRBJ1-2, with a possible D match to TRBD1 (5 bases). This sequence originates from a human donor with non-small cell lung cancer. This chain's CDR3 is CASSYPSTVPGYTF. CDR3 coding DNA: TGTGCCAGCAGCTACCCTTCGACAGTACCTGGCTACACCTTC.